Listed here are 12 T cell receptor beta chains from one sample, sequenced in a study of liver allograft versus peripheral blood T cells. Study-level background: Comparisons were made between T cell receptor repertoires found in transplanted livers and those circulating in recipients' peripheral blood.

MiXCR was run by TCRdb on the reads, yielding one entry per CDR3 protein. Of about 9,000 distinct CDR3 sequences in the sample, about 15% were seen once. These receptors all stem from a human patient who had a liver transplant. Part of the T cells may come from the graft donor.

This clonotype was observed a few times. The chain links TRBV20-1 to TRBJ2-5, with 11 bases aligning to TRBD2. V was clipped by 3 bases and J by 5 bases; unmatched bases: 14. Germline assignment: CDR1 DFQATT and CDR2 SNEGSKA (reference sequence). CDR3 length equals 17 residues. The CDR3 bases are TGCAGTGCTAGGGCGCTGGGTAGCGGGAGGGCCGGGGAGACCCAGTACTTC. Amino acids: CSARALGSGRAGETQYF.

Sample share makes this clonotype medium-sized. This chain's CDR3 is CASSYETGSSYNEQFF. The CDR3 coding sequence is TGTGCCAGCAGCTATGAGACAGGGAGCTCCTACAATGAGCAGTTCTTC. The chain has TRBV16 and TRBJ2-1; 7 positions agree with TRBD1. Per germline, CDR1 KGHSY and CDR2 FQNENV. The CDR3 totals 16 residues. V lost 5 bases and J lost 0; bases outside the gene matches: 7.

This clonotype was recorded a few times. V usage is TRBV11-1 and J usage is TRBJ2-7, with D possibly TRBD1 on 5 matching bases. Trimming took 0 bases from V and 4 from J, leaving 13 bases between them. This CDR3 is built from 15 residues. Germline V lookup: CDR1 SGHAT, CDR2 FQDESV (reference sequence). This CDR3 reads CASSLAYSRAYEQYF. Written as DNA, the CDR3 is TGTGCCAGCAGCTTAGCGTATTCCAGGGCATACGAGCAGTACTTC.

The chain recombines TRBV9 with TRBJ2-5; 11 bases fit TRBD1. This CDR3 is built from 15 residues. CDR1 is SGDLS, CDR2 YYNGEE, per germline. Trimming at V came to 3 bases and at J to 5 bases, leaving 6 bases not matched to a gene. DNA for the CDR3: TGTGCCAGCAGCGCCACCGGGACAGGGGGGGAGACCCAGTACTTC. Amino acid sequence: CASSATGTGGETQYF.

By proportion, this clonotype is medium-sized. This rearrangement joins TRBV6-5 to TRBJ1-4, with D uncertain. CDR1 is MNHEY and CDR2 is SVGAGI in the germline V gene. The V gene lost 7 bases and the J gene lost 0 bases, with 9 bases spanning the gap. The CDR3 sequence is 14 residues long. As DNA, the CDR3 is TGTGCCAGCAAGGAGGGCCCAACTAATGAAAAACTGTTTTTT. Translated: CASKEGPTNEKLFF.

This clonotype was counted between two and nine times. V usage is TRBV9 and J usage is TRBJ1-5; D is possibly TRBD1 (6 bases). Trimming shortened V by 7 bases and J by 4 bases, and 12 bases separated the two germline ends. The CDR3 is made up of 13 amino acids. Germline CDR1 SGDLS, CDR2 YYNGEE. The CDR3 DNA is TGTGCCAGCTCGGGGGGGCCAAATCAGCCCCAGCATTTT. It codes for CASSGGPNQPQHF. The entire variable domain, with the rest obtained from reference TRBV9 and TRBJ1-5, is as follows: DSGVTQTPKHLITATGQRVTLRCSPRSGDLSVYWYQQSLDQGLQFLIQYYNGEERAKGNILERFSAQQFPDLHSELNLSSLELGDSALYFCASSGGPNQPQHFGDGTRLSIL.

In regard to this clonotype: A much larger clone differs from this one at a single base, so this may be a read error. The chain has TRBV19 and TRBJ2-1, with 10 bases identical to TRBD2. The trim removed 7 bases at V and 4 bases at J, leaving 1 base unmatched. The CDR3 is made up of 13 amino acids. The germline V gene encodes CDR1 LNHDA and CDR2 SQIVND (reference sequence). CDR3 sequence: CASKLAGYNEQFF. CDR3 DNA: TGTGCCAGTAAACTAGCGGGATACAATGAGCAGTTCTTC.

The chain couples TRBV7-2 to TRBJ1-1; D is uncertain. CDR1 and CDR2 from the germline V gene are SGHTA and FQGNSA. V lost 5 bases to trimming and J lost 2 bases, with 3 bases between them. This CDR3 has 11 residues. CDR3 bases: TGTGCCAGCAGCAAAAACACTGAAGCTTTCTTT. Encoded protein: CASSKNTEAFF.

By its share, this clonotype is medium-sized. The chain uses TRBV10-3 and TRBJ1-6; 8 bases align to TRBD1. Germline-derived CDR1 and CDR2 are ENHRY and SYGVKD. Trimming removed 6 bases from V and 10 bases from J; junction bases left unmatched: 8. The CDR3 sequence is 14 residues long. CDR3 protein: CAIRGTGGVSPLHF. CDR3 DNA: TGTGCCATCAGGGGAACAGGGGGAGTGTCACCCCTCCACTTT.

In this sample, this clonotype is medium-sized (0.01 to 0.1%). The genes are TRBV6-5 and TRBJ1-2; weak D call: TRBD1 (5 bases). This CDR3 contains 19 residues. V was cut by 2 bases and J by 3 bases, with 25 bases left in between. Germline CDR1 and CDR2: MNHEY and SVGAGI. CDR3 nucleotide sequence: TGTGCCAGCAGTTACGCTAGCCCGGGACTATACTCGACGGACTATGGCTACACCTTC. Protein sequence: CASSYASPGLYSTDYGYTF.

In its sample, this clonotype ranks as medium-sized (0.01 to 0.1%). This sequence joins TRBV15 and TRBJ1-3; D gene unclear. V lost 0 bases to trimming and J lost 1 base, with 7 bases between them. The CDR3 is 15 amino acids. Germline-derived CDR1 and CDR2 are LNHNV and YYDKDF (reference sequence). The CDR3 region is CATSRDLVSGNTIYF. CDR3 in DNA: TGTGCCACCAGCAGAGATCTGGTTTCTGGAAACACCATATATTTT. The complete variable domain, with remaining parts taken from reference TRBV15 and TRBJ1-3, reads DAMVIQNPRYQVTQFGKPVTLSCSQTLNHNVMYWYQQKSSQAPKLLFHYYDKDFNNEADTPDNFQSRRPNTSFCFLDIRSPGLGDTAMYLCATSRDLVSGNTIYFGEGSWLTVV.

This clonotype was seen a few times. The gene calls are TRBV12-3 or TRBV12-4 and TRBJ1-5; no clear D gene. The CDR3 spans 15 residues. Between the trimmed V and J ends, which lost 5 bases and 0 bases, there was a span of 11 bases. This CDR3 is CASSDAGYSNQPQHF. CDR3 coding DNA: TGTGCCAGCAGTGACGCGGGATATAGCAATCAGCCCCAGCATTTT.